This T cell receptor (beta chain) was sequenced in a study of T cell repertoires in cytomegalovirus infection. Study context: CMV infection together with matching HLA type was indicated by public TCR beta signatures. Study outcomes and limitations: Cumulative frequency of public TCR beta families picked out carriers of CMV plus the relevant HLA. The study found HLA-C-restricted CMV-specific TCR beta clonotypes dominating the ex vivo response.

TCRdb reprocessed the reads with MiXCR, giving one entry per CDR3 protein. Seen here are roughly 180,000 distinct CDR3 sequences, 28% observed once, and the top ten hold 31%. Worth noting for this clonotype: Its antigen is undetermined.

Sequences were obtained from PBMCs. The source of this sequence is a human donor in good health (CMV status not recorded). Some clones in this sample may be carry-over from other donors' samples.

The CDR3: CASSFSTGNQPQHF. The CDR3 bases are TGTGCCAGCAGCTTTTCGACGGGCAATCAGCCCCAGCATTTT. J is TRBJ1-5 and V is TRBV7-2; D is unresolved. Per germline, CDR1 SGHTA and CDR2 FQGNSA. The ends were cut back, 3 bases at V and 2 bases at J, with 8 bases in the middle. This CDR3 is 14 amino acids long.